These 10 T cell receptor beta chains originate from one sample sequenced in a study of blood T cell repertoires in COVID-19. TCRdb keeps only in-frame clones here, not all; method: immunoSEQ multiplex PCR. This table holds about 140,000 clones, around 87% found once. The sample was PBMCs or T cells enriched from blood (not recorded which). The receptors derive from a man aged 55 to 70 who had recovered from COVID-19.

This chain links TRBV6-5 with TRBJ2-2, with 8 bases that match TRBD1. Germline V lookup: CDR1 MNHEY, CDR2 SVGAGI. V was clipped by 6 bases and J by 5 bases; unmatched bases: 5. The CDR3 extends over 14 amino acids. The CDR3: CASRPTGVTGELFF. CDR3 sequence (DNA): TGTGCCAGCAGGCCGACAGGGGTGACCGGGGAGCTGTTTTTT.

CDR3: CANYRGGQETQYF. The CDR3 coding sequence is TGTGCCAACTACAGGGGGGGACAAGAGACCCAGTACTTC. The genes are TRBV21-1 and TRBJ2-5; the table assigns TRBD1, which was not confirmed against the DNA. TRBV21-1 has pseudogene status. CDR3 size: 13 residues.

V is TRBV5-1 and J is TRBJ1-1; D possibly corresponds to TRBD1 (6 bases). Trimming stripped 4 bases from V and 4 bases from J, with 23 bases between. CDR1 is SGHRS, CDR2 YFSETQ, per germline. CDR3 length: 17 residues. This chain's CDR3 is CASSRFQQGTRVTEAFF. The CDR3 bases are TGCGCCAGCAGCCGGTTCCAACAGGGAACTAGGGTCACTGAAGCTTTCTTT.

This clone has a single count. The chain recombines TRBV27 with TRBJ2-3; 9 nucleotides match TRBD2. The CDR3 spans 14 residues. Germline CDR1 reads MNHEY; CDR2 reads SMNVEV (reference sequence). With 6 bases clipped from V and 3 bases from J, the junction kept 4 bases outside the gene matches. The CDR3 DNA is TGTGCCAGCAGGCGGGGGGGCCAGACAGATACGCAGTATTTT. It is translated as CASRRGGQTDTQYF.

The V and J genes are TRBV19 and TRBJ1-1, with D possibly matching TRBD1 (6 bases). The CDR3 covers 14 residues. V shed 4 bases and J shed 6 bases, with 15 bases lying between them. Germline V CDR1 and CDR2: LNHDA, SQIVND (reference sequence). The CDR3 reads CASSNQGLGAEAFF. CDR3 bases: TGTGCCAGTAGTAATCAGGGGCTGGGCGCTGAAGCTTTCTTT.

The rearrangement joins TRBV7-9 to TRBJ1-1; D gene ambiguous. CDR1 and CDR2 from the germline V gene are SEHNR and FQNEAQ (reference sequence). CDR3 length: 13 residues. The V end was cut by 4 bases, the J end by 1 base, with 7 bases between. The CDR3 DNA reads as TGTGCCAGCAGCTCCCCGGGGAACACTGAAGCTTTCTTT. This sequence encodes CASSSPGNTEAFF.

The chain carries TRBV16 and TRBJ2-3; 7 bases fit TRBD2. This CDR3 has 16 residues. V gave up 1 base and J gave up 2 bases; unmatched junction bases: 6. Germline CDR1 and CDR2: KGHSY and FQNENV. CDR3 nucleotides: TGTGCCAGCAGCCAATTACCAGCGGGGACCACAGATACGCAGTATTTT. Its translation: CASSQLPAGTTDTQYF.

The CDR3 protein is CASSASRDTRGYTF. The CDR3 nucleotides read TGTGCCAGCAGCGCTTCCCGGGACACAAGGGGCTACACCTTC. This chain uses TRBV21-1 with TRBJ1-2; the D call TRBD1 from the table was never checked on the DNA. TRBV21-1 is an annotated pseudogene. The CDR3 consists of 14 residues.

This chain uses TRBV11-2 with TRBJ1-1; D is possibly TRBD1 (6 bases). The CDR3 is 16 residues long. Trimming removed 0 bases from V and 5 bases from J, with 16 bases in between. Germline assignment: CDR1 SGHAT and CDR2 FQNNGV. CDR3 residues: CASSLEFGKRGTEAFF. In DNA, the CDR3 is TGTGCCAGCAGCTTAGAGTTCGGGAAAAGGGGGACTGAAGCTTTCTTT.

V and J are TRBV18 and TRBJ1-1; D is unresolved. V was shortened by 3 bases and J by 7 bases, with 15 bases between the two germline ends. Germline V gives CDR1 KGHSH, CDR2 LQKENI. CDR3 length: 14 amino acids. CDR3 region: CASSPQTSGDEAFF. The CDR3 DNA sequence: TGTGCCAGCTCACCGCAAACCAGCGGGGATGAAGCTTTCTTT.